This TCR beta chain was sequenced for a study of blood T cell repertoires in COVID-19. Study summary: There were acute and convalescent COVID-19 samples, and they came from the United States, Italy and Spain. Nucleic acid was either cDNA or gDNA, and it came from T cells, B-cell-depleted T cells, or PBMCs.

Original analysis: Estimated nucleated cell counts came from reference gene primer amplification. TCRdb's table, derived via immunoSEQ multiplex PCR, lists solely in-frame clones and lacks some. V and J calls and clone size are given by that table; D and trimming were obtained from the DNA. The repertoire holds 200,000 to 250,000 clones, with roughly 80% as singletons. Looked up from germline, CDR1 is SNHLY and CDR2 is FYNNEI. CDR3 size: 14 residues. The ends lost 6 bases at V and 2 bases at J; junction bases unmatched: 4. This clone was picked up one time. This receptor was taken from a woman aged 55-69 years who had recovered from COVID-19. Sequenced sample: peripheral blood. The rearrangement joins TRBV2 to TRBJ1-2; TRBD1 agrees at 9 bases. The CDR3 sequence: CASRADRGNYGYTF. CDR3 sequence (DNA): TGTGCCAGCAGGGCAGACAGGGGGAACTATGGCTACACCTTC.